This TCR beta chain derives from a study of read filtering for tumor transcriptome and immune sequencing. Study background: Patients were approximately 17 male and 13 to 15 female, mean age roughly 70 years, range roughly 47 to 85. Revised staging placed eight or nine patients in R-ISS I, roughly 16 in II, more than five in III. TCR-mapped reads were about 3.5 to 10.27 million with IR-seq versus roughly 85 to 1,300 with RNA-seq. Broader study findings: Even smaller IR-seq throughput identified most shared clonotypes.

This library used 300 to 500 ng RNA and molecular barcoded adaptors spanning alpha/delta and beta/gamma chains. Each CDR3 protein is one row after TCRdb ran MiXCR on the reads. The sample consists of some 41,000 distinct CDR3 sequences, roughly 13% of them appearing once. Notes on this clonotype: The antigen remains unidentified.

This receptor was obtained from a donor at least 40 years old with multiple myeloma. Sequenced input: a population of CD138-negative cells sorted from bone marrow.

This CDR3 is CASSYSGRDTDTQYF. The CDR3 nucleotides read TGTGCCAGCAGTTACTCAGGGCGGGACACAGATACGCAGTATTTT. This chain joins TRBV6-2 or TRBV6-3 and TRBJ2-3; TRBD2 is a possible D gene (6 bases). Germline-derived CDR1 and CDR2 are MNHEY and SVGEGT. The CDR3 loop spans 15 amino acids. The ends were cut back, 0 bases at V and 2 bases at J, with 9 bases in the middle.